This record concerns one T cell receptor (beta chain) sequence. This sample was included in a study of T cell responses to AZD1222 COVID-19 vaccine. The ends were cut back, 2 bases at V and 3 bases at J, with 8 bases in the middle. This CDR3 is built from 13 residues. Some clones are missing from TCRdb's copy, which holds only in-frame ones; the method was immunoSEQ multiplex PCR. The repertoire holds 130,000 to 150,000 clones, with about 89% as singletons. This receptor was identified in an adult in good health. The material was peripheral blood, obtained on day 0 of MenACWY control vaccination. V is TRBV12-3 or TRBV12-4 and J is TRBJ2-7; D ambiguous. CDR3 sequence (DNA): TGTGCCAGCAGTTTAAGCGTGGACTACGAGCAGTACTTC. The encoded protein is CASSLSVDYEQYF.